These 6 T cell receptor beta chains originate from one sample sequenced in a study of cytomegalovirus exposure and HLA in healthy donors. Both 60 Vbeta primers and 13 Jbeta primers went into the PCR. The table came from immunoSEQ multiplex PCR; TCRdb's copy has only in-frame clones and leaves some out. The sample lists approximately 74,000 clones; less than 75% were seen once. Source material: PBMCs. These receptors were taken from a man aged 25 to 45 in good health and CMV-seropositive.

This clone was observed once. CDR3 loop: CASSQPGQPYNSPLHF. CDR3 nucleotides: TGTGCCAGCAGCCAACCGGGACAGCCTTATAATTCACCCCTCCACTTT. J is TRBJ1-6 and V is TRBV14; 7 nucleotides line up with TRBD1. The germline CDR1 and CDR2 sequences are SGHDN and FVKESK. V lost 2 bases to trimming and J lost 4 bases; unmatched junction nucleotides: 5. The CDR3 is made up of 16 amino acids.

Relative to its sample, this clone is large (0.1 to 1%). J is TRBJ1-2 and V is TRBV5-1, with no clear D. CDR1 and CDR2 from the germline V gene are SGHRS and YFSETQ. V was trimmed by 4 bases and J by 8 bases, leaving 18 bases between them. The CDR3 is 14 residues long. In nucleotides, the CDR3 is TGCGCCAGCAGCCCTGGTCCGGGAAGCGAGGGCTACACCTTC. Protein: CASSPGPGSEGYTF.

The chain's CDR3 is CASSPTNYEQYF. CDR3 sequence (DNA): TGTGCCAGCAGTCCAACAAACTACGAGCAGTACTTC. The J gene is TRBJ2-7, the V gene TRBV6-5; D uncertain. CDR3 length equals 12 residues. Germline assignment: CDR1 MNHEY and CDR2 SVGAGI. The V end lost 5 bases, the J end lost 3 bases, and 8 bases lay between the germline ends.

This clone was detected a few times. This chain connects TRBV5-4 to TRBJ2-1; 7 bases line up with TRBD2. The trim removed 3 bases at V and 6 bases at J, leaving 12 bases unmatched. The CDR3 is 16 amino acids. The germline V gene has CDR1 SGHNT and CDR2 YYREEE (reference sequence). CDR3 amino acids: CASSSAGTTSSNEQFF. The CDR3, as DNA: TGTGCCAGCAGCTCCGCCGGGACTACCTCGAGCAATGAGCAGTTCTTC.

The V and J genes are TRBV19 and TRBJ1-6; D perhaps matches TRBD1 (6 bases). The V end lost 7 bases, the J end lost 10 bases, and 17 bases lay between the germline ends. The CDR3 is made up of 14 amino acids. Germline V CDR1 and CDR2: LNHDA, SQIVND (reference sequence). As DNA, the CDR3 is TGTGCCAGTAAAAAAGGGGGGGAAAGCTCACCCCTCCACTTT. Translating gives CASKKGGESSPLHF.

The CDR3: CASSLALAGSSYEQYF. The CDR3 region has the DNA TGTGCCAGCAGCTTGGCCTTGGCGGGGAGTTCCTACGAGCAGTACTTC. The V and J genes are TRBV5-5 and TRBJ2-7, with a tentative D call TRBD2 (6 bases). V dropped 0 bases and J dropped 1 base, with 14 bases sitting between them. In germline, CDR1 is SGHKS, CDR2 YYEKEE (reference sequence). The CDR3 is made up of 16 amino acids.